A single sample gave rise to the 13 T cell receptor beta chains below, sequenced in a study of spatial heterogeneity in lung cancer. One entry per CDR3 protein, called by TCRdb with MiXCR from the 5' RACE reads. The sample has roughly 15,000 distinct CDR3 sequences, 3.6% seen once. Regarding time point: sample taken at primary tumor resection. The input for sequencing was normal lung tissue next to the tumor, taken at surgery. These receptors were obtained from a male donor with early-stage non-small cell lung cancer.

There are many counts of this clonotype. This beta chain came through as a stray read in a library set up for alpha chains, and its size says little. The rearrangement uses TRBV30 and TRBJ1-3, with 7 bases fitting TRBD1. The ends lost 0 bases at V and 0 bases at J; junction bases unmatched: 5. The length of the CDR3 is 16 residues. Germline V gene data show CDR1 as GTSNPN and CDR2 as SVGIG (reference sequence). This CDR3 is CAWSVTGQFSGNTIYF. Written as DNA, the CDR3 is TGTGCCTGGAGTGTAACGGGACAGTTCTCTGGAAACACCATATATTTT.

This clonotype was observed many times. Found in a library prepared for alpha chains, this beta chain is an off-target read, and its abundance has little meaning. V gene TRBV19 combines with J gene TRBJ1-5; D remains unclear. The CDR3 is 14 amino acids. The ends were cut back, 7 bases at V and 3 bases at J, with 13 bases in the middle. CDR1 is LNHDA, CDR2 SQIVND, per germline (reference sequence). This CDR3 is CASKALTDNQPQHF. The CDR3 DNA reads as TGTGCCAGTAAAGCCCTTACAGACAATCAGCCCCAGCATTTT.

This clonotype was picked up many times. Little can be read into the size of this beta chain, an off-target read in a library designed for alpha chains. In nucleotides, the CDR3 is TGTGCCAGCAGCGGACAGGACCTCACCGGGGAGCTGTTTTTT. It codes for CASSGQDLTGELFF. V gene TRBV6-1 combines with J gene TRBJ2-2; TRBD1 aligns across 7 bases. The J segment lost 4 bases and the V segment lost 6 bases, leaving 5 bases of the junction unmatched. Germline CDR1 is MNHNS and CDR2 is SASEGT. The CDR3 totals 14 residues.

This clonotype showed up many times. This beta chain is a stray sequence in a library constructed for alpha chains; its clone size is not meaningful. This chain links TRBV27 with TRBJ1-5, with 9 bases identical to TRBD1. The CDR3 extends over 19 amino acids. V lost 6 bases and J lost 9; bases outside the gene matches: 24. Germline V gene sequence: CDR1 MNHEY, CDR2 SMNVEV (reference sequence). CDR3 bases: TGTGCCAGCAGCATCGGGACAGGGAGAAATAGAGATCCAGTGAGGCCCCAGCATTTT. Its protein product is CASSIGTGRNRDPVRPQHF.

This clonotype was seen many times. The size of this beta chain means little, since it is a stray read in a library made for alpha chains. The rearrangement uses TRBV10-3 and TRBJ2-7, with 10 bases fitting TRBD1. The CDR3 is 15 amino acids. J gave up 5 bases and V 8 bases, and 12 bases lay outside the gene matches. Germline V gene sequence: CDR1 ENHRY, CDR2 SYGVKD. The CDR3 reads CAIGRQGAFYHEQYF. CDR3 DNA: TGTGCCATCGGGAGACAGGGGGCGTTTTACCACGAGCAGTACTTC.

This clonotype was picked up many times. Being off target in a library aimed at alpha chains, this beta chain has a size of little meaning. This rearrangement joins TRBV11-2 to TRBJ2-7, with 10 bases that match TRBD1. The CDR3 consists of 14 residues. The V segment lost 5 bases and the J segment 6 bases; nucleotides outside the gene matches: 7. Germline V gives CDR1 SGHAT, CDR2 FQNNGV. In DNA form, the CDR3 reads TGTGCCAGCAGCCCGTGGGACAGGGGTGGCGAGCAGTACTTC. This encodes CASSPWDRGGEQYF.

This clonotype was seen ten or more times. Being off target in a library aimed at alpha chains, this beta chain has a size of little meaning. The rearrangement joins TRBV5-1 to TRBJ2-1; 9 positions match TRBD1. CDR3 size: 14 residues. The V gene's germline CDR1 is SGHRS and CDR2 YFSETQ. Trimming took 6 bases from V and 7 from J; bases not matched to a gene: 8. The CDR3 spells CASTPGTGKNEQFF. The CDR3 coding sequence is TGCGCCAGCACCCCTGGGACAGGGAAAAATGAGCAGTTCTTC.

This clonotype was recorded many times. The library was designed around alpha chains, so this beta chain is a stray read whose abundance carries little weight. The CDR3 reads CSARTSGTYEQYF. Here the CDR3 DNA reads TGCAGTGCAAGGACTAGCGGTACCTACGAGCAGTACTTC. The V and J genes are TRBV20-1 and TRBJ2-7, with 10 bases matching TRBD2. CDR3 length equals 13 residues. With 6 bases clipped from V and 2 bases from J, the junction kept 4 bases outside the gene matches. Germline CDR1 and CDR2: DFQATT and SNEGSKA (reference sequence).

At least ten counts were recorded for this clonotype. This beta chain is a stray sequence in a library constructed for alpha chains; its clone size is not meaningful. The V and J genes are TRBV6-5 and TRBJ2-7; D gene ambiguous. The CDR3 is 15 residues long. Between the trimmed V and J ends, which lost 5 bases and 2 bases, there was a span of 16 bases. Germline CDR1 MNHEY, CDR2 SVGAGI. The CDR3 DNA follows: TGTGCCAGCAGTCGCAACACGGGCGACGCCTACGAGCAGTACTTC. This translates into CASSRNTGDAYEQYF.

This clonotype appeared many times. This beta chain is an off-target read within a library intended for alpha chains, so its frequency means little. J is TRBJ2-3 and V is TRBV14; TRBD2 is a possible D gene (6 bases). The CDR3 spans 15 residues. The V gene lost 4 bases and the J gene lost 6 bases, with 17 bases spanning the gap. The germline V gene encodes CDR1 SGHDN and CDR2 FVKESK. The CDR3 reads CASSLGSYHTDTQYF. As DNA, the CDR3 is TGTGCCAGCAGCCTCGGGAGCTACCACACCGATACGCAGTATTTT.

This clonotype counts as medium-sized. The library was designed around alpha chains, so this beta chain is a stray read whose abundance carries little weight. CDR3 sequence (DNA): TGTGCCAGCAGTTTCCTCTATGGGGGCAACTATGGCTACACCTTC. This encodes CASSFLYGGNYGYTF. The V and J genes are TRBV12-3 or TRBV12-4 and TRBJ1-2; D is possibly TRBD1 (6 bases). The length of the CDR3 is 15 residues. Trimming removed 3 bases from V and 2 bases from J, with 13 bases in between.

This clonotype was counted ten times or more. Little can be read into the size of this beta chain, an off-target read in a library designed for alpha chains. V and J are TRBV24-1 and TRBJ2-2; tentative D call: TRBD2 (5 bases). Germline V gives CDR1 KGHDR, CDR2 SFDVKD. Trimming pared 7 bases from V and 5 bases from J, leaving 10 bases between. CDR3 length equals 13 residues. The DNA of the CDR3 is TGTGCCACCAGGGATATAGCGACCGGGGAGCTGTTTTTT. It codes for CATRDIATGELFF.

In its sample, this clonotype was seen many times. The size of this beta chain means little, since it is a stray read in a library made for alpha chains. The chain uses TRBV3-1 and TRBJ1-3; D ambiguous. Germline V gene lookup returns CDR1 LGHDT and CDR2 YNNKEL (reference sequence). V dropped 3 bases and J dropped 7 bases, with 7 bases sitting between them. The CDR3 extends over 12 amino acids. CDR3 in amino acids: CASSHEGNTIYF. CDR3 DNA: TGTGCCAGCAGCCACGAGGGTAACACCATATATTTT.